The rows below give T cell receptor beta chains drawn from one sample of a study of cytomegalovirus exposure and HLA in healthy donors. Clones were read by immunoSEQ multiplex PCR, and TCRdb kept only the in-frame ones, dropping some. In the table there are some 110,000 clones, around 74% of which are singletons. Sequencing used PBMCs. The receptors were gathered from a young woman in good health and CMV-seronegative. Each CDR3 is given with its conserved first and last residue. D genes are given only for firm matches. Some rows have no size entry. The others give once, few or many, or a class for an expanded clone.

size	length	J	D	V	DNA	CDR3
.	13	TRBJ1-1	.	TRBV30	TGTGCCTGGAGTGTTACAGGGTTTTCTGAAGCTTTCTTT	CAWSVTGFSEAFF
few	15	TRBJ2-3	.	TRBV6-5	TGTGCCAGCAGCCCTGATGGCGGGGACACAGATACGCAGTATTTT	CASSPDGGDTDTQYF
.	16	TRBJ2-5	TRBD2	TRBV19	TGTGCCAGTAGGCCTCACCCGCGGGGGGCCGAAGAGACCCAGTACTTC	CASRPHPRGAEETQYF
.	14	TRBJ2-7	TRBD1	TRBV5-1	TGCGCCAGCGCGGCGAAGGGGGCCTCCTACGAGCAGTACTTC	CASAAKGASYEQYF
.	15	TRBJ1-6	TRBD1	TRBV4-2	TGTGCCAGCAGCTATTCCGGGACAGTGGACTCACCCCTCCACTTT	CASSYSGTVDSPLHF
.	17	TRBJ2-1	.	TRBV5-1	TGCGCCAGCAGACCGACTATTAGGATCCTCTCCTACAATGAGCAGTTCTTC	CASRPTIRILSYNEQFF
.	13	TRBJ2-1	TRBD1	TRBV18	TGTGCCAGCTCGGAAGACAGGGGAGATGAGCAGTTCTTC	CASSEDRGDEQFF
.	14	TRBJ2-7	.	TRBV7-2	TGTGCCAGCAGCTTTGGCCGGGGATTTTACGAGCAGTACTTC	CASSFGRGFYEQYF
.	13	TRBJ2-5	.	TRBV29-1	TGCAGCGTCTCCGGACAGCTGGGGGAGACCCAGTACTTC	CSVSGQLGETQYF
once	16	TRBJ2-5	TRBD2	TRBV7-2	TGTGCCAGCAGCCCCGGACTAGCGGGGCACCAAGAGACCCAGTACTTC	CASSPGLAGHQETQYF
.	13	TRBJ1-1	.	TRBV5-6	TGTGCCAGCAGCCCCACAGGCAACACTGAAGCTTTCTTT	CASSPTGNTEAFF
.	13	TRBJ1-1	.	TRBV27	TGTGCCAGCAGTTTTCGGCAGGGAGGTGAAGCTTTCTTT	CASSFRQGGEAFF
.	10	TRBJ1-1	.	TRBV20-1	TGCAGTGCTCGGGCGGGATTGGCTTTCTTT	CSARAGLAFF
.	13	TRBJ2-2	TRBD2	TRBV30	TGTGCCTGGAGTGGGACTAGCACCGGGGAGCTGTTTTTT	CAWSGTSTGELFF
.	16	TRBJ1-6	.	TRBV15	TGTGCCACCAGCAGAGGTGTCGCAGGGCGTAATTCACCCCTCCACTTT	CATSRGVAGRNSPLHF
few	16	TRBJ1-5	TRBD1	TRBV6-6	TGTGCCAGCAGTTACCCTTTGACAGGGGGCGATCAGCCCCAGCATTTT	CASSYPLTGGDQPQHF
.	17	TRBJ1-5	TRBD1	TRBV10-1	TGCGCCAGCAGTGTGGACAGGGGGTACCATAGCAATCAGCCCCAGCATTTT	CASSVDRGYHSNQPQHF
.	14	TRBJ2-5	.	TRBV5-1	TGCGCCAGCAGCTCCGGGTCGGGCGGGGAGACCCAGTACTTC	CASSSGSGGETQYF
.	12	TRBJ1-1	TRBD1	TRBV19	TGTGCCAGTATGGGACAGTACTTTGAAGCTTTCTTT	CASMGQYFEAFF
few	15	TRBJ2-2	TRBD1	TRBV18	TGTGCCAGCTCCGAGGACAGGGTAGGCACCGGGGAGCTGTTTTTT	CASSEDRVGTGELFF
.	14	TRBJ2-7	TRBD1	TRBV15	TGTGCCACCAGCAGGGGGGACAGGGCTCACGAGCAGTACTTC	CATSRGDRAHEQYF
.	15	TRBJ2-5	TRBD2	TRBV5-4	TGTGCCAGCAGCTTGGGAGGACTAGCGGAAGAGACCCAGTACTTC	CASSLGGLAEETQYF
once	15	TRBJ1-6	.	TRBV5-5	TGTGCCAGCAGCCCTACTATGGGTGGTGGTTCACCCCTCCACTTT	CASSPTMGGGSPLHF
few	15	TRBJ2-1	.	TRBV7-8	TGTGCCAGCAGAGAGGCCCGCGGGGGCCTCGATGAGCAGTTCTTC	CASREARGGLDEQFF
.	13	TRBJ2-3	.	TRBV25-1	TGTGCCAGCAGTGAACCTCGCACAGATACGCAGTATTTT	CASSEPRTDTQYF
.	14	TRBJ2-4	.	TRBV5-6	TGTGCCAGCAGCCTTACGGGGGCCAAAAACATTCAGTACTTC	CASSLTGAKNIQYF
.	15	TRBJ1-3	.	TRBV28	TGTGCCAGCAGAGGACAGTTCTACTCTGGAAACACCATATATTTT	CASRGQFYSGNTIYF
.	14	TRBJ1-5	.	TRBV29-1	TGCAGCGTTGGGGAACAGGGAGGCAATCAGCCCCAGCATTTT	CSVGEQGGNQPQHF
.	13	TRBJ1-1	.	TRBV6-4	TGTGCCAGCAGTTACACGATGAACACTGAAGCTTTCTTT	CASSYTMNTEAFF
.	16	TRBJ1-5	.	TRBV4-2	TGTGCCAGCAGCCACCCAGGAGAGGGGGGCAATCAGCCCCAGCATTTT	CASSHPGEGGNQPQHF
.	13	TRBJ2-1	.	TRBV4-1	TGCGCCAGTAGCCAAGTTTCCGAGGTAGGGCAGTTCTTC	CASSQVSEVGQFF
.	11	TRBJ1-1	.	TRBV6-5	TGTGCCAGCAGTGCGTTTAATGAAGCTTTCTTT	CASSAFNEAFF
.	18	TRBJ1-2	.	TRBV4-2	TGTGCCAGCAGCCAAGTTGTTCGGTTTGGTAGTTACCTCGGGGGCTACACCTTC	CASSQVVRFGSYLGGYTF
once	13	TRBJ1-6	.	TRBV4-2	TGTGCCAGCAGCCAAGGCGAGGGTTCACCCCTCCACTTT	CASSQGEGSPLHF
.	12	TRBJ2-7	.	TRBV2	TGTGCCAGCAGGGTCATAGCCTACGAGCAGTACTTC	CASRVIAYEQYF
.	15	TRBJ1-4	.	TRBV2	TGTGCCAGCAGTGAATGGGGGGCAACTAATGAAAAACTGTTTTTT	CASSEWGATNEKLFF
few	14	TRBJ1-6	TRBD1	TRBV5-1	TGCGCCAGCAGCTCGGGACAGGGAAATTCACCCCTCCACTTT	CASSSGQGNSPLHF
.	17	TRBJ2-2	TRBD2	TRBV5-6	TGTGCCAGCAGCTTGACCCCAGCGGGGGTGGGCACCGGGGAGCTGTTTTTT	CASSLTPAGVGTGELFF
few	17	TRBJ2-7	.	TRBV27	TGTGCCAGCAGTTTTCGGGGAGCACCGCTGAGCTCCTACGAGCAGTACTTC	CASSFRGAPLSSYEQYF
.	13	TRBJ2-5	.	TRBV5-4	TGTGCCAGCTCGGACAGATTTCAAGAGACCCAGTACTTC	CASSDRFQETQYF
.	15	TRBJ2-7	.	TRBV2	TGTGCCAGCAGTGAAGCTCTCAGGGCGCACTACGAGCAGTACTTC	CASSEALRAHYEQYF
.	17	TRBJ1-6	.	TRBV7-6	TGTGCCAGCAGCTTGGGGGTTGGGGGCGCATTAAAATCACCCCTCCACTTT	CASSLGVGGALKSPLHF
.	11	TRBJ1-1	.	TRBV7-9	TGTGCCAGCAGCACAAACACTGAAGCTTTCTTT	CASSTNTEAFF
few	13	TRBJ1-1	.	TRBV30	TGTGCCTGGATGGGGGGTCGGGGAACTGAAGCTTTCTTT	CAWMGGRGTEAFF
.	14	TRBJ1-1	.	TRBV6-5	TGTGCCAGCAGTTACTCAAACACGCACACTGAAGCTTTCTTT	CASSYSNTHTEAFF
.	14	TRBJ1-1	.	TRBV10-2	TGCGCCAGCAGCCCGAACGGGCAGTCCCAGGGATCTTTCTTT	CASSPNGQSQGSFF
once	15	TRBJ1-1	.	TRBV27	TGTGCCAGCAGCCGAAACCCTGGGAGGGATGTTGAAGCTTTCTTT	CASSRNPGRDVEAFF
.	16	TRBJ1-2	TRBD1	TRBV28	TGTGCCAGCAGTTTCGTTTCGTTGGGACAGGGAGATGGCTACACCTTC	CASSFVSLGQGDGYTF
.	15	TRBJ1-2	.	TRBV28	TGTGCCAGCAGTTTTACGCCGGGCCAAAAGGGGGGCTACACCTTC	CASSFTPGQKGGYTF
.	17	TRBJ2-7	.	TRBV29-1	TGCAGCGTTGCGGGGAGGCCTAAGGACAGGAGCTCCTACGAGCAGTACTTC	CSVAGRPKDRSSYEQYF
.	13	TRBJ1-2	.	TRBV7-9	TGTGCCAGCAGCTATAGTTTGGACTATGGCTACACCTTC	CASSYSLDYGYTF
.	17	TRBJ1-1	.	TRBV25-1	TGTGCCAGCAGTGAAGGCGCCGGCCTGGGGGCGAACACTGAAGCTTTCTTT	CASSEGAGLGANTEAFF
.	14	TRBJ1-1	TRBD1	TRBV5-1	TGCGCCAGCAGCAGACAGGGATCCTACACTGAAGCTTTCTTT	CASSRQGSYTEAFF
.	12	TRBJ2-7	.	TRBV19	TGTGCCAGTAGTCTGACAGGTAACGAGCAGTACTTC	CASSLTGNEQYF
.	15	TRBJ2-7	.	TRBV11-1	TGTGCCAGCAGCTTTCGGGGAAGTGGAGCCTACGAGCAGTACTTC	CASSFRGSGAYEQYF
.	15	TRBJ2-3	.	TRBV11-2	TGTGCCAGCAGCTTGAGAGGCGGGGTCACAGATACGCAGTATTTT	CASSLRGGVTDTQYF